This T cell receptor (beta chain) originates from a study of regulatory T cells in long-lasting Graves disease. This CDR3 is 13 amino acids long. Germline CDR1 reads LGHNA; CDR2 reads YSLEER. Between the trimmed V and J ends, which lost 5 bases and 0 bases, there was a span of 7 bases. The table lists this clonotype with many counts. For TCR beta, libraries came from iRepertoire HTBI primers and Arm-PCR of CDR3 regions. A single record per CDR3 protein comes from TCRdb applying MiXCR to the multiplex PCR reads. The repertoire holds approximately 540,000 distinct CDR3 sequences, with more than 10% as singletons. The sample's time point: newly diagnosed GD, antithyroid drugs for less than 3 months. From RNA extracted from PBMCs, the TCR library was made. These data are also associated with another study on T cells in Graves' hyperthyroidism and ophthalmopathy.

The material was peripheral blood mononuclear cells (PBMCs), obtained at new diagnosis, from a patient treated with antithyroid drugs. This chain connects TRBV4-3 to TRBJ1-2; no clear D. The receptor's source is a woman aged 25 to 45 with Graves disease. The CDR3 reads CASSKTANYGYTF. Here the CDR3 DNA reads TGCGCCAGCAGCAAAACAGCTAACTATGGCTACACCTTC.